The 5 T cell receptor beta chains reported below all come from one sample, sequenced in a study of OX40 agonist ivuxolimab in advanced cancers. Using immunoSEQ multiplex PCR, the repertoire was profiled, and TCRdb retains in-frame clones only, with some absent. The sample gives 98,000 or so clones, roughly 89% of which show up once; around 0.3% is in the top ten. Here the sequenced sample was CD4+ or CD8+ T cells sorted from blood, taken in a trial of the OX40 agonist ivuxolimab. These receptors were taken from an adult with an advanced solid tumor such as melanoma, head and neck, liver or kidney cancer.

The rearrangement uses TRBV18 and TRBJ1-1; TRBD1 matches 9 bases. The ends lost 3 bases at V and 5 bases at J; junction bases unmatched: 7. Germline loops: CDR1 KGHSH, CDR2 LQKENI. The CDR3 is 15 amino acids. The CDR3 loop reads CASSPGQGRSTEAFF. The CDR3 DNA sequence: TGTGCCAGCTCACCGGGACAGGGCCGAAGTACTGAAGCTTTCTTT.

V gene TRBV18 combines with J gene TRBJ2-1; D not certain. Trimming took 3 bases from V and 5 from J, leaving 17 bases between them. The CDR3 sequence is 16 residues long. Germline V gives CDR1 KGHSH, CDR2 LQKENI. The CDR3 region has the DNA TGTGCCAGCTCACCCGCTTTCAAGACGACGGACAATGAGCAGTTCTTC. Translation: CASSPAFKTTDNEQFF.

This clone was detected only a few times. The chain links TRBV9 to TRBJ1-1; D uncertain. Germline CDR1 and CDR2: SGDLS and YYNGEE. The CDR3 spans 14 residues. V lost 0 bases and J 1 base, leaving 7 bases between the germline ends. The CDR3: CASSVGRQNTEAFF. In DNA form, the CDR3 reads TGTGCCAGCAGCGTAGGGCGGCAGAACACTGAAGCTTTCTTT.

This chain joins TRBV9 and TRBJ2-7; D gene ambiguous. There are 14 residues in the CDR3. V was trimmed by 0 bases and J by 0 bases, leaving 7 bases between them. Germline V gives CDR1 SGDLS, CDR2 YYNGEE. The CDR3 spells CASSVGVSSYEQYF. Here the CDR3 DNA reads TGTGCCAGCAGCGTAGGGGTGAGCTCCTACGAGCAGTACTTC.

The chain links TRBV5-8 to TRBJ1-1; TRBD1 agrees at 8 bases. Looked up from germline, CDR1 is SGHTS and CDR2 is YDEGEE. This CDR3 is 14 amino acids long. V dropped 4 bases and J dropped 0; count of bases not matched to a gene: 2. As DNA, the CDR3 is TGTGCCAGCAGCCGACAGGGGATGAACACTGAAGCTTTCTTT. It encodes CASSRQGMNTEAFF.